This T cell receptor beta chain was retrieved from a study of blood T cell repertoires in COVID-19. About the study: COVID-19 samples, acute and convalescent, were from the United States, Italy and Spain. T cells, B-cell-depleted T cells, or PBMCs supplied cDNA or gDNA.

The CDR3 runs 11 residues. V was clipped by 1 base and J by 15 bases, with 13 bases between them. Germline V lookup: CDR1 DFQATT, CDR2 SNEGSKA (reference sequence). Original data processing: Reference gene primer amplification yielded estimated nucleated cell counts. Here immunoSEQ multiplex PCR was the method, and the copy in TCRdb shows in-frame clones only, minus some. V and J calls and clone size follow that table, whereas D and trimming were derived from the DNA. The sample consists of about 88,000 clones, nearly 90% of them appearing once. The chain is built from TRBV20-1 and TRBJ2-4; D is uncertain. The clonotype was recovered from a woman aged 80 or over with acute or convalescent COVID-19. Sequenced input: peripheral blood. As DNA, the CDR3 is TGCAGTGCTAGAGTGGCTAGGTACTTGTACTTC. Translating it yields CSARVARYLYF.